This T cell receptor beta chain came from a study of OX40 agonist ivuxolimab in advanced cancers. Study-level information: Dosing consisted of intravenous ivuxolimab at 0.01 to 10 mg/kg every 2 weeks. Two patients with cutaneous melanoma and one with hepatocellular carcinoma, three in total, showed partial responses.

Trimming removed 4 bases from V and 2 bases from J; junction bases left unmatched: 9. CDR3 length: 17 amino acids. Germline CDR1 and CDR2: SGHDT and YYEEEE. The table came from immunoSEQ multiplex PCR; TCRdb's copy has only in-frame clones and leaves some out. The data show under 65,000 clones, more than 85% seen once. This chain joins TRBV5-6 and TRBJ2-7, with 13 bases lining up with TRBD2. Sequenced material: CD4+ or CD8+ T cells sorted from blood, taken in a trial of the OX40 agonist ivuxolimab. The receptor was isolated from an adult with an advanced solid tumor such as melanoma, head and neck, liver or kidney cancer. The CDR3 spells CASSLGTSGEIPYEQYF. The CDR3 DNA reads as TGTGCCAGCAGCCTTGGGACTAGCGGGGAGATTCCCTACGAGCAGTACTTC.